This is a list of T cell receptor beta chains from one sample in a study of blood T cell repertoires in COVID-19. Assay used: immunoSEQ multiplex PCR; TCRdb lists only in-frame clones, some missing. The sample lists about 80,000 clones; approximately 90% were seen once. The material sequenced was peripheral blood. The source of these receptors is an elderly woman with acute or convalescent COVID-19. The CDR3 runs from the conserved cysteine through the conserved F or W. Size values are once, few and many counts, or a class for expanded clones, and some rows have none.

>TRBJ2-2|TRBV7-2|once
CASSLATGGLGTGELFF
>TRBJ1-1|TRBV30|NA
CAWSEWGQGAGEAFF
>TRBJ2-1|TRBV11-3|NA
CASSKALQAEQFF
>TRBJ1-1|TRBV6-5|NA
CASSYDSRQDTEAFF
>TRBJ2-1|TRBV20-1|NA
CSASGLHREYNEQFF
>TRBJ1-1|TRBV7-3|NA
CASSIKGGSDTEAFF
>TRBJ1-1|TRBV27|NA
CASSLQGFGTEAFF
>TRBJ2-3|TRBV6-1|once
CASSEAIAQYF
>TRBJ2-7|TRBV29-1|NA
CSVERTGEYEQYF
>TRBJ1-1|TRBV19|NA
CASSPPDRVRPEAFF
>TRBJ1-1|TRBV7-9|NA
CASSLRRVNTEAFF
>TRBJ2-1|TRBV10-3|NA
CAISGLGDEQFF
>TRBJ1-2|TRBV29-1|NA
CSVDLTGNGYTF
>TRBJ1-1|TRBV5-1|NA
CASSSAGGGTEAFF
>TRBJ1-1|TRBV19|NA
CASRTGASTGNTEAFF
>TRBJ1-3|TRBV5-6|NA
CASSGGTVAGNTIYF
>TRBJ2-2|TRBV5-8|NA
CASIHRTRPGELFF
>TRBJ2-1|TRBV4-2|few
CASSPSGTSGGWDEQFF
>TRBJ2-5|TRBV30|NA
CAWSGSGREETQYF
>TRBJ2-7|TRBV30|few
CAWTSGSGDEQYF
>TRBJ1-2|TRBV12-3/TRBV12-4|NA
CASSQGTYGYTF
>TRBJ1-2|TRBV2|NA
CASSPATLTGGYTF
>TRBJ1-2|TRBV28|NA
CASGRQGRGYTF
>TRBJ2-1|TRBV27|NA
CASSLSGGYNEQFF
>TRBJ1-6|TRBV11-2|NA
CASSLRGDSPLHF
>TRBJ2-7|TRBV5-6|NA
CASSRSREQYF
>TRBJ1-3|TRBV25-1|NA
CASSEFLGHSGNTIYF
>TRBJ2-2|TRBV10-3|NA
CAISDLVGAGDTGELFF
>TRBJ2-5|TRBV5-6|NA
CASSLGGSETQYF
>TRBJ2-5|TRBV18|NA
CASSPSGRETQYF
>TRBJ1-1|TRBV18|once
CASSPPRGGTAEAFF
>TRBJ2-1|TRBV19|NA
CASSMGLARAFNEQFF
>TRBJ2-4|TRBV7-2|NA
CASSLEGLAGSLAKNIQYF
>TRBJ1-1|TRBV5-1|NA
CASSLEGSAGVRAEAFF
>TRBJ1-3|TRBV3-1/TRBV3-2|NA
CASSQPRGFSGNTIYF
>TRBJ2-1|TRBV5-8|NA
CASAAGESSYNEQFF
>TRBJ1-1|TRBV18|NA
CASSLGQGEAFF
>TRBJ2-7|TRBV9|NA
CASSARGTGIDEQYF
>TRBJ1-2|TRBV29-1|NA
CSVATWTGAPYYGYTF
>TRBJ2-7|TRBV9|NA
CASSTREGLYEQYF
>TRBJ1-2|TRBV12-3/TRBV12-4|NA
CASSLEQGRGYTF
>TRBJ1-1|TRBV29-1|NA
CSVRREMNTEAFF